This T cell receptor beta chain was sequenced during a study of CD8+CD57+ T cells in acquired aplastic anemia. Overall study context: DNA recovered from sorted CD4+ and CD8+ cells had a mean of about 3.5 ug.

Patients selected for sequencing had displayed CD8+CD57+ cell expansion by flow cytometry. Every patient had severe acquired aplastic anemia. This clonotype showed up many times. The use of genomic DNA as template underpinned the TCR beta VDJ and CDR3 profiling. TCRdb passed the reads through MiXCR, listing each CDR3 protein once. The table lists approximately 150,000 distinct CDR3 sequences, approximately 51% of them singletons. The CDR3 is 16 residues long. Germline lookup yields CDR1 MNHEY and CDR2 SMNVEV (reference sequence). The V and J ends lost 1 base and 2 bases respectively, with 11 bases between them.

The clonotype originates from a human donor with aplastic anemia. The chain combines TRBV27 with TRBJ2-2; D gene unclear. The source material was sorted CD4+, CD8+, or CD8+CD57+ T cells (not recorded which) from PBMCs. CDR3 coding DNA: TGTGCCAGCAGTTTATTGCCAGGACCTAACACCGGGGAGCTGTTTTTT. Amino acids: CASSLLPGPNTGELFF.